This passage covers 20 T cell receptor beta chains from one sample sequenced in a study of tumor and adjacent non-tumor tissue in lung cancer. A modified ARM-PCR protocol with three rounds of nested PCR amplified TCRbeta. TCRdb re-called the multiplex PCR reads with MiXCR, one entry per CDR3 protein. The table lists 98,000 or so distinct CDR3 sequences, approximately 80% of them singletons, with 30% in the top ten. The template was RNA from unsorted bulk tissue. More than 3 cm separated this lung sample from the edge of the tumor. The material sequenced was distant non-tumor lung tissue. These receptors all stem from a man in his sixties with small cell lung cancer.

The chain uses TRBV5-1 and TRBJ1-4; 8 bases are a match to TRBD1. Germline loops: CDR1 SGHRS, CDR2 YFSETQ. There are 17 residues in the CDR3. V dropped 0 bases and J dropped 0; count of bases not matched to a gene: 4. The CDR3 DNA reads as TGCGCCAGCAGCTTGGATCAGGGGGCGGCAACTAATGAAAAACTGTTTTTT. Translation gives CASSLDQGAATNEKLFF.

The chain uses TRBV19 and TRBJ1-2; D perhaps matches TRBD1 (6 bases). Trimming pared 5 bases from V and 0 bases from J, leaving 13 bases between. CDR1 is LNHDA, CDR2 SQIVND, per germline (reference sequence). The CDR3 contains 15 residues. Here the CDR3 DNA reads TGTGCCAGTAGTCCTCGCCGACAGGCTAACTATGGCTACACCTTC. Its translation: CASSPRRQANYGYTF.

The sample holds one count of this clonotype. The junction differs from germline at one of its ends, possibly a read error. The CDR3 region is CASRQGGSLYEQYF. In nucleotides, the CDR3 is TGTGCCAGCAGACAAGGGGGGAGCCTCTACGAGCAGTACTTC. This chain connects TRBV5-1 to TRBJ2-7; D could derive from TRBD1 or TRBD2 (6 bases each). CDR1 is SGHRS and CDR2 is YFSETQ in the germline V gene. This CDR3 has 14 amino acids.

Notes on this clonotype: Its ends do not fully match the called genes, so a read error is possible. The chain employs TRBV12-3 or TRBV12-4 and TRBJ2-7, with a tentative D call TRBD2 (6 bases). The CDR3 sequence is 14 residues long. The CDR3 nucleotides are TGTGACAGCAGGGAAGCGGGTAGAAGCTACGAACAGTACTTC. As protein: CDSREAGRSYEQYF.

As for this clonotype: The missing conserved phenylalanine or tryptophan at the end of this CDR3 makes a read error likely. The chain carries TRBV4-1 and TRBJ2-3; 10 bases match TRBD2. This CDR3 has 18 amino acids. CDR1 MGHRA and CDR2 YSYEKL come from the germline V gene. As DNA, the CDR3 is TGTGCCAGCAGCCAAGGGGTTTTTAGCGGGGGGCGCGGGGATACGCAGTATGTT. Its translation: CASSQGVFSGGRGDTQYV.

The chain carries TRBV12-3 or TRBV12-4 and TRBJ2-1, with D possibly TRBD2 on 6 matching bases. V lost 10 bases and J lost 7, with 23 bases in between. This CDR3 contains 15 residues. CDR3 nucleotide sequence: TGTGCCAATAGTCTACGACTAGAACGGTCAAATGAGCAGTTCTTC. Translation gives CANSLRLERSNEQFF.

As for this clonotype: The junction shows a germline mismatch at one end, possibly a read error. The chain employs TRBV6-2 or TRBV6-3 and TRBJ2-3; 12 bases map to TRBD1. Germline V lookup: CDR1 MNHEY, CDR2 SVGEGT. The CDR3 consists of 17 residues. In DNA, the CDR3 is TGTGCCGGCAGAGCCTTGCAGGGACAGGGGGCGCGAAATACGCAGTATTTT. Amino acid sequence: CAGRALQGQGARNTQYF.

This clonotype was counted ten times or more. In DNA, the CDR3 is TGTGCCAGCAGTACCCGAGGAACCGGGGAGCTGTTTTTT. This gives the protein CASSTRGTGELFF. The genes are TRBV28 and TRBJ2-2; unclear D gene. Germline assignment: CDR1 MDHEN and CDR2 SYDVKM. V lost 5 bases and J 5 bases, leaving 9 bases between the germline ends. The CDR3 has 13 amino acids.

Turning to this clonotype: The conserved closing phenylalanine or tryptophan is absent in this CDR3, likely reflecting a read error. This chain uses TRBV11-2 with TRBJ2-3; D is unclear. The CDR3 covers 16 residues. CDR1 SGHAT and CDR2 FQNNGV come from the germline V gene. CDR3 nucleotides: TGTACCAGCAGCCCAGTGGCCGGCGGTAGCACAGATATGCAGTATTTG. This encodes CTSSPVAGGSTDMQYL.

Turning to this clonotype: One end of the junction does not line up with germline, which may come from a read error. For the CDR3, the DNA is TGTTCCAGCAGCTTAGATCCTTACGCGGAGACCCAGCACTTC. Its translation: CSSSLDPYAETQHF. J is TRBJ2-5 and V is TRBV11-3; D gene unclear. The CDR3 extends over 14 amino acids. CDR1 is SGHNT and CDR2 is YENEEA in the germline V gene.

A word on this clonotype: The junction shows a germline mismatch at one end, possibly a read error. V usage is TRBV6-6 and J usage is TRBJ2-1; 9 nucleotides align to TRBD2. Germline V gives CDR1 MNHNY, CDR2 SVGAGI (reference sequence). This CDR3 has 16 residues. CDR3 sequence reads: CASSASSGRLYNEQFF. Here the CDR3 DNA reads TGTGCCAGCAGTGCCTCAAGCGGGAGGCTCTACAATGAACAGTTCTTC.

This clonotype appeared many times. The chain links TRBV12-3 or TRBV12-4 to TRBJ2-1; TRBD1 aligns across 9 bases. The CDR3 is 18 residues long. Trimming at V came to 6 bases and at J to 0 bases, leaving 12 bases not matched to a gene. The CDR3 bases are TGTGCCAGCAGCCACAAAGCCCCGGGACAGGGCTCCTACAATGAGCAGTTCTTC. Translating it yields CASSHKAPGQGSYNEQFF.

This clonotype was observed once. The germline gene is not matched at one end of the junction; a read error may be the cause. This chain uses TRBV4-1 with TRBJ1-5; D is unclear. The CDR3 loop spans 15 amino acids. CDR1 MGHRA and CDR2 YSYEKL come from the germline V gene. DNA of the CDR3: TGCGCCATCAGCCAAGATCATAGGGTTGGTCAGCCCCAACATTTT. It codes for CAISQDHRVGQPQHF.

This clonotype occurred many times. One junction end disagrees with the germline gene, perhaps due to a read error. The chain employs TRBV12-3 or TRBV12-4 and TRBJ2-1; 15 bases match TRBD2. CDR3 size: 15 residues. The CDR3 loop reads CASSFSLGLAGGPLF. CDR3 DNA: TGTGCCAGCAGTTTCTCCCTCGGACTAGCGGGAGGGCCGCTCTTC.

To note about this clonotype: This may come from a read error, since a much larger clone is one base off. The chain links TRBV30 to TRBJ2-6; D is unclear. V dropped 0 bases and J dropped 4 bases, with 10 bases sitting between them. Germline V gene lookup returns CDR1 GTSNPN and CDR2 SVGIG (reference sequence). This CDR3 is 15 amino acids long. The CDR3 DNA follows: TGTGCCTGGAGTGTACACTCTCCCGGGGCCAACGTCCTGACTTTC. Protein sequence: CAWSVHSPGANVLTF.

To note about this clonotype: The junction shows a germline mismatch at one end, possibly a read error. The CDR3 reads CVSSQVQQGGWTDTQYF. CDR3 nucleotide sequence: TGTGTCAGCAGCCAGGTTCAACAGGGTGGATGGACAGATACGCAGTATTTT. The chain has TRBV4-2 and TRBJ2-3; D may be TRBD1 (6 bases). The length of the CDR3 is 17 residues. Germline lookup yields CDR1 LGHNA and CDR2 YNFKEQ.

Worth noting for this clonotype: One junction end disagrees with the germline gene, perhaps due to a read error. The V gene is TRBV12-3 or TRBV12-4, the J gene TRBJ2-2; 7 bases map to TRBD1. The CDR3 has 15 residues. As DNA, the CDR3 is TGTACCAGCAGTTTCCCTGGGACAGACACAGGGGAGCTGTTTTTT. Translation: CTSSFPGTDTGELFF.

In the case of this clonotype: The junction departs from germline at one end; a sequencing error may be responsible. The chain couples TRBV29-1 to TRBJ1-1, with D perhaps matching TRBD1 (5 bases). The V gene's germline CDR1 is SQVTM and CDR2 ANQGSEA. The CDR3 has 13 residues. The CDR3 region has the DNA TGCAGCGTTGTCAGGGCGAGTAGCACTGAAGCTTTCTTC. It encodes CSVVRASSTEAFF.

On this clonotype itself: Possible read error: a much larger clone is one base away. The chain uses TRBV20-1 and TRBJ2-1; D is unclear. Germline CDR1 DFQATT, CDR2 SNEGSKA (reference sequence). This CDR3 has 14 amino acids. V dropped 0 bases and J dropped 3 bases, with 9 bases sitting between them. The DNA for the CDR3 is TGCAGTGCTAGAGATACGGTGTACTACAATGAGCAGTTCTTC. Amino acids: CSARDTVYYNEQFF.

This clonotype was observed a single time. This sequence joins TRBV12-3 or TRBV12-4 and TRBJ2-2, with D unresolved. V dropped 3 bases and J dropped 2 bases, with 10 bases sitting between them. The CDR3 loop spans 15 amino acids. CDR3 DNA: TGTGCCAGCAGTTTTGACTTGCCAAACACCGGGGAGCTGTTTTTT. This encodes CASSFDLPNTGELFF.